This T cell receptor beta chain is drawn from a study of T cells in Graves' hyperthyroidism and ophthalmopathy. The CDR3 length is 16 residues. Germline assignment: CDR1 MNHEY and CDR2 SVGEGT. V gave up 6 bases and J gave up 7 bases; unmatched junction bases: 8. Amplification yielded TCR beta CDR3 regions, with RNA transcripts as the source. Initially, a first-round RT-PCR of the TCR CDR3 employed the HTBI primer set. One entry per CDR3 protein results from TCRdb running MiXCR on the multiplex PCR reads. The data contain hundreds of thousands of distinct CDR3 sequences, approximately 15% of them singletons. In its sample, this clonotype was seen many times.

Sequencing input: blood. The TCR comes from a woman younger than 45 with Graves' hyperthyroidism. V usage is TRBV6-2 or TRBV6-3 and J usage is TRBJ2-2, with 13 bases fitting TRBD2. CDR3 amino acids: CASSPGTSGKYGELFF. DNA for the CDR3: TGTGCCAGCAGCCCCGGGACTAGCGGGAAGTACGGGGAGCTGTTTTTT.